These 10 T cell receptor beta chains originate from one sample sequenced in a study of T-cell memory formation after mild COVID-19. From the 5' RACE reads, TCRdb called clonotypes with MiXCR, one entry per CDR3 protein. The sample yields almost 350,000 distinct CDR3 sequences, 20% to 25% seen once. Sample: PBMCs or a T cell subset sorted from them (not recorded which). These receptors all come from a man aged 18 to 30 who had mild COVID-19 (a few samples of this study predate the infection). Cell type and time point are not known.

This clonotype was found a few times. The chain uses TRBV5-1 and TRBJ2-3; TRBD2 might be the D (6 bases). Looked up from germline, CDR1 is SGHRS and CDR2 is YFSETQ. V was trimmed by 4 bases and J by 2 bases, leaving 11 bases between them. The CDR3 is 14 residues long. The DNA of the CDR3 is TGCGCCAGCAGCCCGGGGGAACCCACAGATACGCAGTATTTT. As protein: CASSPGEPTDTQYF.

The table lists this clonotype with many counts. V gene TRBV7-9 combines with J gene TRBJ2-3; weak D call: TRBD1 (6 bases). The CDR3 loop spans 13 amino acids. Germline V gene lookup returns CDR1 SEHNR and CDR2 FQNEAQ (reference sequence). Trimming took off 8 bases at V and 7 bases at J, with 16 bases between the two ends. This chain's CDR3 is CASSPDSRYTQYF. The CDR3 DNA is TGTGCCAGCTCCCCGGACAGCAGGTATACGCAGTATTTT.

In nucleotides, the CDR3 is TGCAGTGCTACGCAGGGGGAGACCGTCCCCGTAGAGACCCAGTACTTC. This codes for CSATQGETVPVETQYF. V usage is TRBV20-1 and J usage is TRBJ2-5; 7 bases are a match to TRBD1. Germline lookup yields CDR1 DFQATT and CDR2 SNEGSKA (reference sequence). The junction had 15 bases not matched to a gene; V was cut back by 4 bases and J by 4 bases. This CDR3 region has 16 residues.

In this sample, this clonotype turned up a few times. V usage is TRBV4-1 and J usage is TRBJ1-1, with D tentatively TRBD1 (5 bases). Deletions cut 1 base from V and 1 base from J, with 10 bases between. CDR1 is MGHRA, CDR2 YSYEKL, per germline. This CDR3 has 15 residues. The DNA for the CDR3 is TGCGCCAGCAGCCAAGTATTCGGGACGAACACTGAAGCTTTCTTT. This encodes CASSQVFGTNTEAFF.

CDR3 residues: CSASPGGQSTDTQYF. In DNA form, the CDR3 reads TGCAGTGCTAGTCCGGGGGGCCAGTCCACAGATACGCAGTATTTT. The V call is TRBV20-1, the J call TRBJ2-3, with D maybe TRBD2 (7 bases). The germline CDR1 and CDR2 sequences are DFQATT and SNEGSKA (reference sequence). The CDR3 contains 15 residues. V was trimmed by 3 bases and J by 2 bases, leaving 15 bases between them.

This clonotype was counted a few times. This rearrangement joins TRBV7-9 to TRBJ2-7, with D tentatively TRBD2 (6 bases). V lost 8 bases, J lost 2 bases, and 16 bases lay in between. The CDR3 has 14 amino acids. Per germline, CDR1 SEHNR and CDR2 FQNEAQ (reference sequence). The CDR3 sequence is CASPPRGKAYEQYV. In nucleotides, the CDR3 is TGTGCCAGCCCCCCCCGGGGGAAAGCCTACGAGCAGTACGTC.

This clonotype appeared a few times. The chain recombines TRBV24-1 with TRBJ2-4, with a weak D call TRBD2 (5 bases). Germline V gives CDR1 KGHDR, CDR2 SFDVKD. This CDR3 comprises 13 residues. Trimming took off 5 bases at V and 12 bases at J, with 16 bases between the two ends. The CDR3 sequence: CATSVDSEGGQYF. Written as DNA, the CDR3 is TGTGCCACCAGTGTAGACTCCGAGGGTGGTCAGTACTTC.

The rearrangement links TRBV29-1 to TRBJ1-3, with TRBD1 matching 8 bases. CDR3 length: 13 residues. Unmatched junction bases numbered 5, after V lost 6 bases and J lost 4 bases. In germline, CDR1 is SQVTM, CDR2 ANQGSEA. The CDR3 is CSVEDRVGNTIYF. Here the CDR3 DNA reads TGCAGCGTGGAGGACAGGGTCGGAAACACCATATATTTT.

The J gene is TRBJ1-2, the V gene TRBV12-3 or TRBV12-4, with a weak D call TRBD1 (6 bases). Trimming stripped 4 bases from V and 4 bases from J, with 16 bases between. The CDR3 extends over 15 amino acids. This CDR3 is CASSSTGTSSYGYTF. CDR3 nucleotide sequence: TGTGCCAGCAGTTCGACAGGAACCTCTAGCTATGGCTACACCTTC.

This clonotype appeared a single time. The chain employs TRBV7-2 and TRBJ2-3; TRBD2 is a possible D gene (6 bases). Germline-derived CDR1 and CDR2 are SGHTA and FQGNSA. Trimming stripped 2 bases from V and 0 bases from J, with 9 bases between. The CDR3 consists of 15 residues. CDR3 nucleotides: TGTGCCAGCAGCTTATTAGGGACTAGCACAGATACGCAGTATTTT. It yields the protein CASSLLGTSTDTQYF.